This T cell receptor (beta chain) derives from a study of graft-versus-host responses after intestinal transplantation. Study-level information: Recipients received multivisceral, liver-intestinal, or isolated intestinal transplants.

Per germline, CDR1 MNHNS and CDR2 SASEGT. CDR3 length equals 13 residues. Trimming removed 3 bases from V and 3 bases from J, with 6 bases in between. For this clone: What it recognizes is unknown.

TCRdb keeps only in-frame clones here, not all; method: immunoSEQ multiplex PCR. The data show approximately 90,000 clones, around 93% seen once. The source is a human donor who was the organ donor for an intestinal transplant. The chain couples TRBV6-1 to TRBJ2-1, with D maybe TRBD2 (6 bases). The sample consisted of unstimulated CD8+ T cells sorted from spleen or lymph node cells, taken before transplant. CDR3: CASSDGGYNEQFF. The CDR3, as DNA: TGTGCCAGCAGTGACGGGGGCTACAATGAGCAGTTCTTC.